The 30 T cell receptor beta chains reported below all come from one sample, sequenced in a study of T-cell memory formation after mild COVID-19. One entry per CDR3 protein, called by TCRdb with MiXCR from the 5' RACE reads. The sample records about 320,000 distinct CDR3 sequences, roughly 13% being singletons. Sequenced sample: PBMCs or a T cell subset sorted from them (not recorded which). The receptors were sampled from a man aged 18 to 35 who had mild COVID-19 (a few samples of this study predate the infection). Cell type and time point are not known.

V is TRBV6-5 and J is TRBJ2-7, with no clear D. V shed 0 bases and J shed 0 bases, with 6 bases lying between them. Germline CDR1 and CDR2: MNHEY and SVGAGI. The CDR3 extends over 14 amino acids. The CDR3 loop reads CASSYSGNSYEQYV. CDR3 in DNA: TGTGCCAGCAGTTACTCGGGCAACTCCTACGAGCAGTACGTC.

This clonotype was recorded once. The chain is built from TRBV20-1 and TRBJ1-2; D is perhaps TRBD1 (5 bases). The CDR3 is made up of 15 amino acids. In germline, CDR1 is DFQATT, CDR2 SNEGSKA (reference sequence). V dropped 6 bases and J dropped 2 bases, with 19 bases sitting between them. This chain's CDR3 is CSAQGWSEANYGYTF. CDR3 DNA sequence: TGCAGTGCCCAGGGTTGGTCAGAAGCCAACTATGGCTACACCTTC.

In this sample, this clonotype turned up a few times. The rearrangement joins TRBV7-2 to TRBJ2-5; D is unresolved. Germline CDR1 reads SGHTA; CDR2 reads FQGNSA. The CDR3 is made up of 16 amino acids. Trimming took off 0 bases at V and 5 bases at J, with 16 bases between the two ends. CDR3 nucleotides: TGTGCCAGCAGCTTAGCCTGGGGTGCGGATCGGGAGACCCAGTACTTC. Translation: CASSLAWGADRETQYF.

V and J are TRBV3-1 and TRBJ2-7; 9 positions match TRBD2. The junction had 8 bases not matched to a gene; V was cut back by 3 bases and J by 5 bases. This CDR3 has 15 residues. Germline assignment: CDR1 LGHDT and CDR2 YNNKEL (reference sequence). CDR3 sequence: CASSQSLAGIHEQYF. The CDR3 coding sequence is TGTGCCAGCAGCCAGTCCCTAGCGGGGATTCACGAGCAGTACTTC.

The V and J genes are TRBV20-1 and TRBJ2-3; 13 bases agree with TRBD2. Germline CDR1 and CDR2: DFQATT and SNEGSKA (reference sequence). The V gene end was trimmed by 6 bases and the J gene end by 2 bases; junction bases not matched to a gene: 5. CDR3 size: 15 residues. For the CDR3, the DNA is TGCAGTGCCGAGACTAGCGGGGGGTTCACAGATACGCAGTATTTT. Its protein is CSAETSGGFTDTQYF.

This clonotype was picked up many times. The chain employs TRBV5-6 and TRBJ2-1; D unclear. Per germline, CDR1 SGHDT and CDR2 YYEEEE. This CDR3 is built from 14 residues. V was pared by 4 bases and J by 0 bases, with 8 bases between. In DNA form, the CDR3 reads TGTGCCAGCAGCCAGTTGAGCTCCTACAATGAGCAGTTCTTC. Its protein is CASSQLSSYNEQFF.

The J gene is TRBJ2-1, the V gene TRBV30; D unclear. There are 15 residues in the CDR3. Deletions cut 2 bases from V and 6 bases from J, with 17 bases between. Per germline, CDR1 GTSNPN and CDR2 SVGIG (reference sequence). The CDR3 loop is CAWSIGRLHSNEQFF. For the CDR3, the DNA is TGTGCCTGGAGTATCGGCCGGCTACACAGCAATGAGCAGTTCTTC.

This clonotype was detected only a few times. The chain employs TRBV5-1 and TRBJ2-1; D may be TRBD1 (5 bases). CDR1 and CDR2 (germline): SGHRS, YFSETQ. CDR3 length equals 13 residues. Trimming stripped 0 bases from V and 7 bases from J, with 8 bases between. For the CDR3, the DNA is TGCGCCAGCAGCTTGGCACAGGCAAATGAGCAGTTCTTC. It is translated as CASSLAQANEQFF.

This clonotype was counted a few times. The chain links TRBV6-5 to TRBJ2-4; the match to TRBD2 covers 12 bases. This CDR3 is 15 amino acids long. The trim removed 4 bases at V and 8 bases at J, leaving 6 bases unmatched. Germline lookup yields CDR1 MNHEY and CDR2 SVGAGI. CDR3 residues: CASSFASGGAYIQYF. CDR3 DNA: TGTGCCAGCAGTTTTGCTAGCGGGGGGGCTTACATTCAGTACTTC.

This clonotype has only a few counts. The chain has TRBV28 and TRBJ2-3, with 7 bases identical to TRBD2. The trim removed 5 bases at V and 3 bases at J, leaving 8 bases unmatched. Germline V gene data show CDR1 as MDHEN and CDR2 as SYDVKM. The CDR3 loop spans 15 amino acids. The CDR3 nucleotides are TGTGCCAGCAGTCCGAATGGGGGGGGTACAGATACGCAGTATTTT. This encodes CASSPNGGGTDTQYF.

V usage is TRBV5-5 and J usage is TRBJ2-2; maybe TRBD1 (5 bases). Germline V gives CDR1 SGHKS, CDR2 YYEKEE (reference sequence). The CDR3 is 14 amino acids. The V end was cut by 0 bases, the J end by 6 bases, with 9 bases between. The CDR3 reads CASSLGLGPGELFF. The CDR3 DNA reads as TGTGCCAGCAGCTTGGGTTTGGGGCCCGGGGAGCTGTTTTTT. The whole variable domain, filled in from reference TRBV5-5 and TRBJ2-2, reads DAGVTQSPTHLIKTRGQQVTLRCSPISGHKSVSWYQQVLGQGPQFIFQYYEKEERGRGNFPDRFSARQFPNYSSELNVNALLLGDSALYLCASSLGLGPGELFFGEGSRLTVL.

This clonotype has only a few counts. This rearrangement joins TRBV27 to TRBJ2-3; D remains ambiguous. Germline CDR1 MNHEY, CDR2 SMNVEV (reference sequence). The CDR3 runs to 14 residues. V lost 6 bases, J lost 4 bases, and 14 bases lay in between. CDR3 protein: CASRKADPPDTQYF. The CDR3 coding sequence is TGTGCCAGCAGGAAGGCTGATCCCCCAGATACGCAGTATTTT.

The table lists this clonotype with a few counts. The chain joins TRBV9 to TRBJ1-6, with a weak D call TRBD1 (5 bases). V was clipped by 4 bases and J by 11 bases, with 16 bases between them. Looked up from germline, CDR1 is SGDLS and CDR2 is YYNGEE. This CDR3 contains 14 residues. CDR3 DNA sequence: TGTGCCAGCAGCCCTCAAGAGGGGCGGACACCCCTCCACTTT. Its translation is CASSPQEGRTPLHF. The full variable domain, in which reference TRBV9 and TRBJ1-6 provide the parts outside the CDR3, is DSGVTQTPKHLITATGQRVTLRCSPRSGDLSVYWYQQSLDQGLQFLIQYYNGEERAKGNILERFSAQQFPDLHSELNLSSLELGDSALYFCASSPQEGRTPLHFGNGTRLTVT.

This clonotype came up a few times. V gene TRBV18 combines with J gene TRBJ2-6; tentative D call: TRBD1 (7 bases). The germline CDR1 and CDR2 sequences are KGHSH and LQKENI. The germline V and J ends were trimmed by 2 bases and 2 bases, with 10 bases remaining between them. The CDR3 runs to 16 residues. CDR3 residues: CASSPTGEAGANVLTF. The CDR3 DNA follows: TGTGCCAGCTCACCAACAGGGGAGGCTGGGGCCAACGTCCTGACTTTC.

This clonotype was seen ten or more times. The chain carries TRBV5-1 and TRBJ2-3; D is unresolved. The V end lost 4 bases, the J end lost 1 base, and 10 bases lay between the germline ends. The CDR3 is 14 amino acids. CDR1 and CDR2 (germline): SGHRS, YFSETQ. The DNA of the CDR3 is TGCGCCAGCAGCCCCGAGCTAGGCACAGATACGCAGTATTTT. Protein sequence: CASSPELGTDTQYF.

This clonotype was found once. CDR3 nucleotide sequence: TGTGCCAGCAGCCCCGGAGCTCGGGGGGACACCGGGGAGCTGTTTTTT. Amino acid sequence: CASSPGARGDTGELFF. V gene TRBV7-3 combines with J gene TRBJ2-2, with 7 bases fitting TRBD2. Per the germline V gene, CDR1 is SGHTA and CDR2 is FQGTGA. This CDR3 contains 16 residues. J gave up 3 bases and V 5 bases, and 9 bases lay outside the gene matches.

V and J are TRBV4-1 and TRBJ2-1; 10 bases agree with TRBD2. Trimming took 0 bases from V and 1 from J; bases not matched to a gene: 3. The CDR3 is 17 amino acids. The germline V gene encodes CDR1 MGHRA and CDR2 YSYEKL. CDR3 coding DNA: TGCGCCAGCAGCCAAGAGCTGGGACTAGCGTCCTACAATGAGCAGTTCTTC. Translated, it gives CASSQELGLASYNEQFF.

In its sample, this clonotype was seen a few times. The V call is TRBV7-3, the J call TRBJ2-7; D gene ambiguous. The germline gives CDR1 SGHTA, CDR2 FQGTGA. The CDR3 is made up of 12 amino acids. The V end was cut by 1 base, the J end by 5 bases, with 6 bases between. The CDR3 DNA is TGTGCCAGCAGCTTAAAGGGTCACGAGCAGTACGTC. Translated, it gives CASSLKGHEQYV.

The CDR3 protein is CASSLGGGALGNQPQHF. Here the CDR3 DNA reads TGTGCCAGCAGCTTAGGAGGGGGGGCTTTGGGCAATCAGCCCCAGCATTTT. V is TRBV7-9 and J is TRBJ1-5, with D possibly TRBD1 on 6 matching bases. Trimming pared 1 base from V and 2 bases from J, leaving 15 bases between. This CDR3 is 17 amino acids long. Germline V CDR1 and CDR2: SEHNR, FQNEAQ (reference sequence).

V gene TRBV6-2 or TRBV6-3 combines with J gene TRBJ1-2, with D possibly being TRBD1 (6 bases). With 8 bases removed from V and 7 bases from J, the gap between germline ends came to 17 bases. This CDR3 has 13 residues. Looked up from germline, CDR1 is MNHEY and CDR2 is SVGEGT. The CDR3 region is CASADSPFGGYTF. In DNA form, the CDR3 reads TGTGCCAGCGCGGACAGCCCCTTCGGTGGCTACACCTTC.

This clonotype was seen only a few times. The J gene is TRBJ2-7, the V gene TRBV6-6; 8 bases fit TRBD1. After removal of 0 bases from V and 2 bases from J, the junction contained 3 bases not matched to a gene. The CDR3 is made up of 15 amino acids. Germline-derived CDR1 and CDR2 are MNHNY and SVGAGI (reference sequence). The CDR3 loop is CASSYSGQVTYEQYF. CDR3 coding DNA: TGTGCCAGCAGTTACTCGGGACAGGTCACCTACGAGCAGTACTTC.

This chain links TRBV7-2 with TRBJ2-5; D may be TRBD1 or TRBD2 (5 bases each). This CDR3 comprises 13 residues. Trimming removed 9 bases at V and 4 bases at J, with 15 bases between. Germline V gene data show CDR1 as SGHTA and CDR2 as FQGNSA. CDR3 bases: TGTGCCAGTTCACCCCTCGGGACAGAGACCCAGTACTTC. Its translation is CASSPLGTETQYF.

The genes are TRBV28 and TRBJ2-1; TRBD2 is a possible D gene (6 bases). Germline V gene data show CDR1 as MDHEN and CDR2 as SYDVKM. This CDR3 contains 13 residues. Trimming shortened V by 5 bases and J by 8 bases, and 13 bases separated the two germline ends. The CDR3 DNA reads TGTGCCAGCAGTCCCGGAGGGCGCGATGAGCAGTTCTTC. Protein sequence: CASSPGGRDEQFF.

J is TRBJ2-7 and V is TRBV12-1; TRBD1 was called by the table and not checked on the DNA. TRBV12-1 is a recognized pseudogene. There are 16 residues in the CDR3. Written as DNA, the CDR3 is TGTGCCAGCAGCTCCGACAGGGCCTTTACCCCCTACGAGCAGTACGTC. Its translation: CASSSDRAFTPYEQYV.

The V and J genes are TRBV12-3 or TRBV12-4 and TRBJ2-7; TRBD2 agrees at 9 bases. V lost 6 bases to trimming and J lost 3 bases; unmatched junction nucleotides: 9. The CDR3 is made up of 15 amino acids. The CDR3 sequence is CASRAGTSMVYEQYF. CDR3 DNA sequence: TGTGCCAGCAGAGCCGGGACTAGCATGGTCTACGAGCAGTACTTC.

The CDR3 nucleotides read TGTGCCATCAGTACCGCGACAGGGAATTCCTACGAGCAGTACGTC. This codes for CAISTATGNSYEQYV. This chain links TRBV10-3 with TRBJ2-7, with 7 bases that match TRBD1. V shed 5 bases and J 1 base; nucleotides not matched to a gene: 8. Germline CDR1 is ENHRY and CDR2 is SYGVKD. The CDR3 has 15 amino acids.

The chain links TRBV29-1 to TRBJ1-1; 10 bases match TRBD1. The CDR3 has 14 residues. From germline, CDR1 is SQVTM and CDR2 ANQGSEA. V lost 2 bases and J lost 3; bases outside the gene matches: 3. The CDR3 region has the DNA TGCAGCGTTGAAATAGGACAGGGGGACACTGAAGCTTTCTTT. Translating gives CSVEIGQGDTEAFF.

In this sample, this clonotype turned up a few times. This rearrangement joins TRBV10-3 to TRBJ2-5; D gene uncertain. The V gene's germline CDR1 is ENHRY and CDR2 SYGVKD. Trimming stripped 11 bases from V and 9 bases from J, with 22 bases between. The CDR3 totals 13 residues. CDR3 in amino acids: CASGRDPGRAQYF. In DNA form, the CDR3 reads TGTGCCTCTGGAAGGGATCCCGGTCGGGCCCAGTACTTC.

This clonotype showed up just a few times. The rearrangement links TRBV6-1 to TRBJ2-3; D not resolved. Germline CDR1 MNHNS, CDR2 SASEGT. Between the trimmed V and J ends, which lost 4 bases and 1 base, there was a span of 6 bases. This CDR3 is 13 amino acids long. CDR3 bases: TGTGCCAGCAGTGGACAACGCACAGATACGCAGTATTTT. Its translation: CASSGQRTDTQYF.

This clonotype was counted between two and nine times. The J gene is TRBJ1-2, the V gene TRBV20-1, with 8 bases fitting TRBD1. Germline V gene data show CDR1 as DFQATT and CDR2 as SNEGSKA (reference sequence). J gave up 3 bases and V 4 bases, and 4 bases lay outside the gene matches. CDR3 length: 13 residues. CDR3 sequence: CSATGQDYYGYTF. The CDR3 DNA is TGCAGTGCTACGGGACAGGACTACTATGGCTACACCTTC.